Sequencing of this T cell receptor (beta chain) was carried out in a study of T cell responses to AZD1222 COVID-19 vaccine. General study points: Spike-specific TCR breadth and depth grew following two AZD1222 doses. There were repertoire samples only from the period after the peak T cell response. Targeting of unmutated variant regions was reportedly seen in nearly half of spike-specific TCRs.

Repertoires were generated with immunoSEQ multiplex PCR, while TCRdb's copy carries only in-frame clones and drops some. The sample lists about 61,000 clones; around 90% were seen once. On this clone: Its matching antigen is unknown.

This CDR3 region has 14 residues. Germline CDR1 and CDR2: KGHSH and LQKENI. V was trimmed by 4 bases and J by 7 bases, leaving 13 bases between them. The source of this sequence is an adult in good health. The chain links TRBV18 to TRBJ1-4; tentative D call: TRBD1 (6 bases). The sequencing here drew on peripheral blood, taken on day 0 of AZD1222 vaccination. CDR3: CASSLDSLGEKLFF. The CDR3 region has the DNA TGTGCCAGCTCACTGGACAGTTTGGGTGAAAAACTGTTTTTT.